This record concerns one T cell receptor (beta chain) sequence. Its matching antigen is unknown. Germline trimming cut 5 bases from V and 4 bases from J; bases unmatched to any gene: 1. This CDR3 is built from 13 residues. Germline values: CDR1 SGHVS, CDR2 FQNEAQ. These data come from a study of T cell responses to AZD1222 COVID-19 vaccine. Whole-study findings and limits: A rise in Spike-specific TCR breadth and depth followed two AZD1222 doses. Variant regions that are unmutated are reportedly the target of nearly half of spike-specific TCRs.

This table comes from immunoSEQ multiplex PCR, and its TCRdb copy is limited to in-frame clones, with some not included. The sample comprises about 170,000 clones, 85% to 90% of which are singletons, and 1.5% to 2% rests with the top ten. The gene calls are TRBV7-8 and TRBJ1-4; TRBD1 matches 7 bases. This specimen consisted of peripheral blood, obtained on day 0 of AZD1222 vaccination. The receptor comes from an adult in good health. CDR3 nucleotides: TGTGCCAGCAGCCGGGACAGTAATGAAAAACTGTTTTTT. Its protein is CASSRDSNEKLFF.